This T cell receptor beta chain came from a study of blood T cell repertoires in COVID-19 (TCRdb year 2020). Regarding the study in general: Samples from collaborators originated in the United States, Italy and Spain and spanned both the acute and convalescent phases of COVID-19. The material from the prospective study consisted of cDNA or gDNA derived from T cells, B-cell-depleted T cells, or PBMCs. Deeply sampled blood TCRbeta repertoires from subjects exposed to, actively infected with, or recovered from COVID-19 were included in the dataset. The repertoires were released in a freely available public database meant as a resource for research on the immune response to SARS-CoV-2. Samples were obtained from the ongoing ImmuneRACE study (first 160 participants) and from approximately 1,200 subjects provided by 6 global collaborators. A de-identified subject ID, COVID-19 status, age in years and sex were almost always included in the sample metadata. Where HLA class I and class II types were available, the types were taken from metadata supplied by the sample provider, not from assay-based typing.

TCRbeta CDR3 regions were amplified from genomic DNA using the immunoSEQ Assay, a bias-controlled multiplex PCR. Per the original workflow: Nucleated cell counts per sample were estimated from amplification of reference gene primers within the assay. Sequence reads were collapsed and filtered to measure the absolute abundance of every unique TCRbeta CDR3 rearrangement. For each sample, productive Simpson clonality was calculated by taking the square root of Simpson's diversity index across productive rearrangements. What TCRdb holds here is the immuneACCESS table cut down to in-frame rearrangements. Part of the clones is not present; checked against another copy, under half of the missing clones reflect an unresolved V gene, and the others are unexplained. The D gene and trimming were derived from the DNA, and the V and J assignments and clone size from that table. Recorded for this sample are roughly 61,000 clones; about 91% of them occurred a single time. Under 2.5% of the sample is held by the ten biggest clonotypes.

In the case of this clone: The antigen it recognizes is unknown. No base quality information exists; no much larger clone differs at one position.

The collaborating institutions used their own protocols to collect whole blood in K2EDTA tubes. For TCRbeta analysis, collaborators shipped samples in one of three forms: frozen whole blood, isolated PBMCs, or DNA extracted from either of those sample types. The research as a whole found: The amount of clinical and demographic metadata varied by source and participant and was provided uncurated.

The sequenced material came from peripheral blood. The origin of this receptor is a man aged 60 to 69 with acute or convalescent COVID-19.

The sequenced DNA is TGTGCCAGCAGCGTAGACCCTGACTCGAGGGAGCAGTACTTC. Its coded protein is CASSVDPDSREQYF. The V gene is TRBV9 and the J gene is TRBJ2-7, with no confident D gene call. From its cysteine to its phenylalanine, the CDR3 spans 14 amino acids. Here the CDR3 DNA is all that survives: 42 bases in frame from base 1. The trim is 0 bases for V and 7 bases for J, with a gap of 14 bases between the germline ends. Reading the germline V gene gives CDR1 SGDLS and CDR2 YYNGEE.